This T cell receptor beta chain derives from a study of OX40 agonist ivuxolimab in advanced cancers. The overall study: Of mixed ages from about 20 to 85 and averaging about 65 years, the group was roughly 85% male.

The CDR3 is made up of 15 amino acids. Germline V CDR1 and CDR2: SGDLS, YYNGEE. The ends lost 5 bases at V and 5 bases at J; junction bases unmatched: 7. Method: immunoSEQ multiplex PCR; TCRdb's copy keeps in-frame clones and lacks some. Of 20,000 or so clones in the sample, 65% to 80% were seen once. The rearrangement joins TRBV9 to TRBJ2-2; 9 bases match TRBD1. The sample was CD4+ or CD8+ T cells sorted from blood, taken in a trial of the OX40 agonist ivuxolimab. The sequence was collected from an adult with an advanced solid tumor such as melanoma, head and neck, liver or kidney cancer. The CDR3 reads CASSATGGDTGELFF. For the CDR3, the DNA is TGTGCCAGCAGTGCAACAGGGGGCGATACCGGGGAGCTGTTTTTT.